These T cell receptor beta chains were read from a single sample in a study of T cells after yellow fever vaccination. Using its own MiXCR run on the 5' RACE reads, TCRdb lists one record per CDR3 protein. The sample has a few hundred thousand distinct CDR3 sequences, under 15% seen once; the top ten hold roughly 0.5%. The material was CD4+ T cells sorted from PBMCs, obtained 45 days after the yellow fever booster vaccination. These receptors were obtained from a man younger than 40 who received the YFV17D yellow fever vaccine. Each CDR3 is given with its conserved first and last residue. Fields, in order: V gene, CDR3 protein.

TRBV4-3 | CASSQEGPDAQYF
TRBV25-1 | CASRQQEETQYF
TRBV6-1 | CASRKAAGDSPLHF
TRBV15 | CATSRGGATAKNIQYF
TRBV6-2/TRBV6-3 | CASLAVRGARIYEQYF
TRBV18 | CASSRYDGETQYF
TRBV18 | CASSADRTAYEQYF
TRBV12-3/TRBV12-4 | CASTLRGSYEQYF
TRBV7-2 | CASSTATGLTRNNEQFF
TRBV9 | CASSPQHGFYEQYF
TRBV10-3 | CAISESGYGYTF
TRBV4-2 | CASSQYLGSGANVLTF
TRBV5-1 | CASSLSKGHYNEQFF
TRBV5-6 | CASSLEYRANTGELFF
TRBV7-2 | CASSYRGNYGYTF
TRBV5-1 | CASSLAGAETYYEQYF
TRBV21-1 | CASSNAKARRDYEQYF
TRBV7-2 | CASSLEVTRGSQYF
TRBV7-2 | CASSFQGIDYEQYF
TRBV18 | CASSPPSPGTGKETQYF
TRBV11-2 | CASSSRRPNRGESSYEQYF
TRBV7-6 | CASSPRGAWDTGELFF
TRBV20-1 | CSATATGGSSYEQYF
TRBV18 | CASSPRDSSQETQYF
TRBV20-1 | CSAGLSGRSYNEQFF
TRBV28 | CASSSPSLNRDEAFF
TRBV7-3 | CASSLMVSSYNEQFF
TRBV18 | CASSPDRALNTEAFF
TRBV5-1 | CASRIGTGGSTDTQYF
TRBV25-1 | CASSKTGSKNIQYF
TRBV27 | CASSSPGGPGTDTQYF
TRBV21-1 | CASSKAQGEEETQYF
TRBV20-1 | CSATQGELYGYTF